The count of the clone carrying this T cell receptor (beta chain) is one. A much larger clone lies one base from this, so it may be a read error. The data were obtained in a study of blood T cells in healthy people across ages. A sample-barcoded 5' primer and a J-beta primer mix were used in a second PCR of roughly 6 to 11 cycles. TCRdb reprocessed the 5' RACE reads with MiXCR, giving one entry per CDR3 protein. This table has around 870,000 distinct CDR3 sequences, about 30% appearing once. The V gene's germline CDR1 is MNHEY and CDR2 SVGEGT. The CDR3 length is 13 residues. After removal of 10 bases from V and 0 bases from J, the junction contained 5 bases not matched to a gene. Each sample provided at least 6 micrograms of extracted total RNA.

V gene TRBV6-2 or TRBV6-3 combines with J gene TRBJ2-7; 8 bases are a match to TRBD1. Sequencing was done on a sample of blood. This sequence originates from a woman of 80 years or more in good health. In DNA form, the CDR3 reads TGTGCCACCATCACAGGGGGCTCCTACGAGCAGTACTTC. This sequence encodes CATITGGSYEQYF.